The clone carrying this T cell receptor (beta chain) appeared a single time. The data belong to a study of blood T cell repertoires in COVID-19. Study-wide context: Samples representing acute and convalescent COVID-19 were sourced from the United States, Italy and Spain. PBMCs, B-cell-depleted T cells, or T cells provided the cDNA or gDNA that made up the material.

Germline V gene data show CDR1 as LNHDA and CDR2 as SQIVND (reference sequence). This CDR3 is 16 amino acids long. The V gene lost 3 bases and the J gene lost 4 bases, with 18 bases spanning the gap. Only in-frame clones appear in the TCRdb table, and some are missing; sequencing was by immunoSEQ multiplex PCR. The table includes roughly 700,000 clones, just under 90% detected once. J is TRBJ1-1 and V is TRBV19; the D is unclear. The TCR originated in a woman younger than 35 with acute or convalescent COVID-19. Sequencing used peripheral blood. This chain's CDR3 is CASSIRGWAGVTEAFF. As DNA, the CDR3 is TGTGCCAGTAGTATCAGAGGTTGGGCGGGTGTCACTGAAGCTTTCTTT. The whole variable domain, filled in from reference TRBV19 and TRBJ1-1, reads DGGITQSPKYLFRKEGQNVTLSCEQNLNHDAMYWYRQDPGQGLRLIYYSQIVNDFQKGDIAEGYSVSREKKESFPLTVTSAQKNPTAFYLCASSIRGWAGVTEAFFGQGTRLTVV.